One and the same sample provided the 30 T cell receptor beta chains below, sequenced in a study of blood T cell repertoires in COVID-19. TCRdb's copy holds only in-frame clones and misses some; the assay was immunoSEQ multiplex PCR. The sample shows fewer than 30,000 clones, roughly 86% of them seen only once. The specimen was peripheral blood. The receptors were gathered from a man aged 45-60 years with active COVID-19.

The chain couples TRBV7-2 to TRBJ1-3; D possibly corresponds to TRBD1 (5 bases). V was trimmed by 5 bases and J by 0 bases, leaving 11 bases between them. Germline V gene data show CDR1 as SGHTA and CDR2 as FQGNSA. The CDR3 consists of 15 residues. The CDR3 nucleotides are TGTGCCAGCAGCCTCTGGACAAGCTCTGGAAACACCATATATTTT. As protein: CASSLWTSSGNTIYF. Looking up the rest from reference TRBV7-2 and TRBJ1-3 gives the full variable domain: GAGVSQSPSNKVTEKGKDVELRCDPISGHTALYWYRQSLGQGLEFLIYFQGNSAPDKSGLPSDRFSAERTGGSVSTLTIQRTQQEDSAVYLCASSLWTSSGNTIYFGEGSWLTVV.

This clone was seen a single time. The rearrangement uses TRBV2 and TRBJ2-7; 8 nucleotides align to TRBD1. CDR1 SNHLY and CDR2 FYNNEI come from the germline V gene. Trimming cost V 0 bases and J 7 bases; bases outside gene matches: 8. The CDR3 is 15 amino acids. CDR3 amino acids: CASSEAVDRGGEQYF. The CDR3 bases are TGTGCCAGCAGTGAAGCCGTTGACAGGGGCGGGGAGCAGTACTTC.

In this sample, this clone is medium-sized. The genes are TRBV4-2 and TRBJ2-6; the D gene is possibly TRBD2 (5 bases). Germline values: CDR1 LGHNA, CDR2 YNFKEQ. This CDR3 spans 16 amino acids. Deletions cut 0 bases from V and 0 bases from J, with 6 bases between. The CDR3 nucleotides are TGTGCCAGCAGCCAAGATCGGGGCTCTGGGGCCAACGTCCTGACTTTC. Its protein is CASSQDRGSGANVLTF.

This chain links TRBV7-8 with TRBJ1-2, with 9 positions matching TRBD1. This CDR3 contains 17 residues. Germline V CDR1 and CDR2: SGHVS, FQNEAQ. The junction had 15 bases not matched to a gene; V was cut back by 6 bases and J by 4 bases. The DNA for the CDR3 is TGTGCCAGCAGGCCCAACCTGGGACAGGGATCCCCCTATGGCTACACCTTC. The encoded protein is CASRPNLGQGSPYGYTF.

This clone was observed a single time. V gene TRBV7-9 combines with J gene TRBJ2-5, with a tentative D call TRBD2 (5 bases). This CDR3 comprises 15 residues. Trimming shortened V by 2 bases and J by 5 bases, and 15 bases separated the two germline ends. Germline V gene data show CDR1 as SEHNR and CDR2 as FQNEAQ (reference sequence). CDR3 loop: CASSLFMALAETQYF. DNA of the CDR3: TGTGCCAGCAGCTTATTCATGGCATTAGCGGAGACCCAGTACTTC.

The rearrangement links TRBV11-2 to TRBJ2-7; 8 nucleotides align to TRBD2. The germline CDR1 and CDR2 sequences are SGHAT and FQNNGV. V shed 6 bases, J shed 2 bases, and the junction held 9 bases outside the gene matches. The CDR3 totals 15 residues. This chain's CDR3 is CASSPGGDATYEQYF. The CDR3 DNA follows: TGTGCCAGCAGTCCCGGGGGGGACGCTACCTACGAGCAGTACTTC.

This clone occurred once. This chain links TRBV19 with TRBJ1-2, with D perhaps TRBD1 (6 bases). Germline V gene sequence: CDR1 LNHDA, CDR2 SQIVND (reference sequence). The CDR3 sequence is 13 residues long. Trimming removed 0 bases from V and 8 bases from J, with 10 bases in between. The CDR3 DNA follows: TGTGCCAGTAGTATAGACCACAGGGTGGGCTACACCTTC. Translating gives CASSIDHRVGYTF.

The CDR3 DNA sequence: TGTGCCAGCAGTTACTCGAGACGGACGGGAGGGGAGACCCAGTACTTC. It codes for CASSYSRRTGGETQYF. The rearrangement links TRBV6-5 to TRBJ2-5; 8 bases align to TRBD2. Trimming removed 0 bases from V and 5 bases from J; junction bases left unmatched: 8. The CDR3 contains 16 residues. The germline V gene encodes CDR1 MNHEY and CDR2 SVGAGI.

The CDR3 here is CASSRGQRENIQYF. The CDR3 region has the DNA TGTGCCAGCAGCAGGGGACAGCGGGAAAACATTCAGTACTTC. V gene TRBV7-2 combines with J gene TRBJ2-4; D is perhaps TRBD1 (7 bases). Germline CDR1 is SGHTA and CDR2 is FQGNSA. The CDR3 spans 14 residues. Trimming cost V 5 bases and J 5 bases, with 13 bases left between them.

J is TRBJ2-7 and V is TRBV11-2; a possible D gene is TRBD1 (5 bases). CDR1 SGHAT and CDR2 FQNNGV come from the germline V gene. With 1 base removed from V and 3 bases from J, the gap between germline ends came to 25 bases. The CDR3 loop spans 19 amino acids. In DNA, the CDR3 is TGTGCCAGCAGCTTAGTAGGGGCTCAGGGCTTTAGTATCCGCTACGAGCAGTACTTC. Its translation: CASSLVGAQGFSIRYEQYF.

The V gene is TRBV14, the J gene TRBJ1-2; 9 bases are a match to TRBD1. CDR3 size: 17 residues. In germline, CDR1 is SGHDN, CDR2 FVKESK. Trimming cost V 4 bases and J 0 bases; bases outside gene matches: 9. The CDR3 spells CASSLTGTGPTNYGYTF. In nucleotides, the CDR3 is TGTGCCAGCAGCCTTACCGGGACAGGGCCAACTAACTATGGCTACACCTTC.

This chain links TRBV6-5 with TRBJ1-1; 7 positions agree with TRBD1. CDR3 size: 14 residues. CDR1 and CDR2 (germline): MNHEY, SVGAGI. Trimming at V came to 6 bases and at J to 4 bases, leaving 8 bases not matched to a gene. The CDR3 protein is CASRLTGAATEAFF. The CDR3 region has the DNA TGTGCCAGCAGGCTCACAGGGGCGGCCACTGAAGCTTTCTTT.

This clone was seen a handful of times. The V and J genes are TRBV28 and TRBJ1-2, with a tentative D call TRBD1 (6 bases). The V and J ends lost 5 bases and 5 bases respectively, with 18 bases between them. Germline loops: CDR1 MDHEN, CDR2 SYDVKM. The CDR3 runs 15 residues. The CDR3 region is CASSPSRGKGYGYTF. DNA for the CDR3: TGTGCCAGCAGTCCTTCCAGGGGAAAGGGATATGGCTACACCTTC.

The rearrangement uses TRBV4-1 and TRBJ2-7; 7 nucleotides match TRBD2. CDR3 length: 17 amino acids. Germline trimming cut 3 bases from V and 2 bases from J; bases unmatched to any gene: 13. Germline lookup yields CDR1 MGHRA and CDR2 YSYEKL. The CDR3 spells CASSHPSGTTGTYEQYF. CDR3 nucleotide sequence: TGCGCCAGCAGCCATCCCTCCGGGACTACGGGCACCTACGAGCAGTACTTC.

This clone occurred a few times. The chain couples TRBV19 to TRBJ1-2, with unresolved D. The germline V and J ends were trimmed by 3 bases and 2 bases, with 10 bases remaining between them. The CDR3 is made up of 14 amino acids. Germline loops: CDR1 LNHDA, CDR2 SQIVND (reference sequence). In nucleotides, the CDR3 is TGTGCCAGTAGTATTATACAGAGCAACTATGGCTACACCTTC. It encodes CASSIIQSNYGYTF.

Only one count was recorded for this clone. The CDR3 here is CATSGAGPYNEQFF. CDR3 DNA sequence: TGTGCCACCAGTGGGGCAGGCCCCTACAATGAGCAGTTCTTC. The genes are TRBV24-1 and TRBJ2-1; unclear D gene. Trimming cost V 5 bases and J 2 bases, with 9 bases left between them. CDR1 and CDR2 from the germline V gene are KGHDR and SFDVKD. The CDR3 consists of 14 residues.

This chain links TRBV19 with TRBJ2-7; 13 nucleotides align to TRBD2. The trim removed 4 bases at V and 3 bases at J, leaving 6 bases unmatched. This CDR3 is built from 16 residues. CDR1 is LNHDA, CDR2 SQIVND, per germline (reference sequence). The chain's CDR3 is CASSRTSGSFVYEQYF. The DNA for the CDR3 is TGTGCCAGTAGTAGGACTAGCGGGAGCTTCGTCTACGAGCAGTACTTC.

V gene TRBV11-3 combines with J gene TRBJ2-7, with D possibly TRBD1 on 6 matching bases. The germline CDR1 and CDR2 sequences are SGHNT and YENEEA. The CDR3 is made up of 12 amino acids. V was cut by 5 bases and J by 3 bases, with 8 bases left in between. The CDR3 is CASSRTDYEQYF. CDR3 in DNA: TGTGCCAGCAGCCGGACAGACTACGAGCAGTACTTC.

The CDR3 coding sequence is TGCGCCAGCAGAGAGGGGGCTCGGAACACCGGGGAGCTGTTTTTT. Translating it yields CASREGARNTGELFF. The chain uses TRBV4-3 and TRBJ2-2; TRBD1 agrees at 7 bases. V dropped 6 bases and J dropped 1; count of bases not matched to a gene: 5. Germline values: CDR1 LGHNA, CDR2 YSLEER. This CDR3 is 15 amino acids long.

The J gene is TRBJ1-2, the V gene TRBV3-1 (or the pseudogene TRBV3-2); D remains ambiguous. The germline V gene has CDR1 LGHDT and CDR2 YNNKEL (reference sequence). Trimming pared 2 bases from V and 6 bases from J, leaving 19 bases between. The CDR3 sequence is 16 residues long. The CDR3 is CASSQTLSGLVDGYTF. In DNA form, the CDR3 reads TGTGCCAGCAGCCAAACTCTCAGCGGGCTCGTGGATGGCTACACCTTC.

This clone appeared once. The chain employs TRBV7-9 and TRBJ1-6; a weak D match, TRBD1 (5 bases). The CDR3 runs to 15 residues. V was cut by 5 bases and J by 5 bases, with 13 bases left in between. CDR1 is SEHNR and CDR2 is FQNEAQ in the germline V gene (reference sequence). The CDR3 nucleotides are TGTGCCAGCAGCCCCGGGGGACTAAATAATTCACCCCTCCACTTT. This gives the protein CASSPGGLNNSPLHF.

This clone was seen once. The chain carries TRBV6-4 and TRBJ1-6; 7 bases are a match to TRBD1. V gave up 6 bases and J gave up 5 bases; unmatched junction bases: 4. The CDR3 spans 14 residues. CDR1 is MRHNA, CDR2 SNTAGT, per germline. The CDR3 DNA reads TGTGCCAGCAGCCTCGACAGGGATAATTCACCCCTCCACTTT. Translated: CASSLDRDNSPLHF.

In nucleotides, the CDR3 is TGTGCCAGCAGTTTCCCGACTAGCGGGAGTTCACTGGGCGAGCAGTACTTC. Amino acid sequence: CASSFPTSGSSLGEQYF. The chain uses TRBV28 and TRBJ2-7, with TRBD2 matching over 12 bases. The CDR3 has 17 amino acids. Germline values: CDR1 MDHEN, CDR2 SYDVKM. With 3 bases clipped from V and 6 bases from J, the junction kept 12 bases outside the gene matches.

The CDR3 loop is CASSVEVSSGRFNEQFF. The CDR3 DNA reads TGTGCCAGCAGCGTAGAGGTGTCTAGCGGGAGGTTCAATGAGCAGTTCTTC. This sequence joins TRBV9 and TRBJ2-1, with 11 bases identical to TRBD2. Germline V lookup: CDR1 SGDLS, CDR2 YYNGEE. The CDR3 contains 17 residues. With 0 bases clipped from V and 6 bases from J, the junction kept 8 bases outside the gene matches.

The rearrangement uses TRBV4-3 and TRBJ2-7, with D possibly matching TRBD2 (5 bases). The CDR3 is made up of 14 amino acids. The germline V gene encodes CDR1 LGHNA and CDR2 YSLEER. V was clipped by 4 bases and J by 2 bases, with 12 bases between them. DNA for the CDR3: TGCGCCAGCAGCCGCGGCGGAGGACCCTACGAGCAGTACTTC. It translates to CASSRGGGPYEQYF.

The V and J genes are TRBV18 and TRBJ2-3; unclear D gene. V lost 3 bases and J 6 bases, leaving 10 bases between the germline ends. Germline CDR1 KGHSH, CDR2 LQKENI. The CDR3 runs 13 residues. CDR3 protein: CASSPPSVDTQYF. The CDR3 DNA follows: TGTGCCAGCTCACCCCCTAGTGTCGATACGCAGTATTTT. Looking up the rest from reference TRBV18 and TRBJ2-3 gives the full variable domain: NAGVMQNPRHLVRRRGQEARLRCSPMKGHSHVYWYRQLPEEGLKFMVYLQKENIIDESGMPKERFSAEFPKEGPSILRIQQVVRGDSAAYFCASSPPSVDTQYFGPGTRLTVL.

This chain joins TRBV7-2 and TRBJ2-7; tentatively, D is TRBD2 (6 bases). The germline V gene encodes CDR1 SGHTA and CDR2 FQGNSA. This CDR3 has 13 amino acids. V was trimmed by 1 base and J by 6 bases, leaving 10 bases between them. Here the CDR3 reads CASSLGMRGEQYF. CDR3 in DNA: TGTGCCAGCAGCTTAGGCATGCGGGGCGAGCAGTACTTC.

The CDR3 bases are TGTGCCAGCAGCCAAGAACCGATCGGGTACGAGCAGTACTTC. Translating gives CASSQEPIGYEQYF. The chain joins TRBV4-2 to TRBJ2-7; D gene ambiguous. Per germline, CDR1 LGHNA and CDR2 YNFKEQ. V was trimmed by 0 bases and J by 4 bases, leaving 10 bases between them. The length of the CDR3 is 14 residues.

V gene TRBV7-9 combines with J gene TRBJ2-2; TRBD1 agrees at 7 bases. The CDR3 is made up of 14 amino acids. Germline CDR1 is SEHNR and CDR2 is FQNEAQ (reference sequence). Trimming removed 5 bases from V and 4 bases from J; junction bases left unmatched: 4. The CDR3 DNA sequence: TGTGCCAGCAGCCGACAGGGATCCACCGGGGAGCTGTTTTTT. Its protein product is CASSRQGSTGELFF. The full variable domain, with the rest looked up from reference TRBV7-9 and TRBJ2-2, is DTGVSQNPRHKITKRGQNVTFRCDPISEHNRLYWYRQTLGQGPEFLTYFQNEAQLEKSRLLSDRFSAERPKGSFSTLEIQRTEQGDSAMYLCASSRQGSTGELFFGEGSRLTVL.

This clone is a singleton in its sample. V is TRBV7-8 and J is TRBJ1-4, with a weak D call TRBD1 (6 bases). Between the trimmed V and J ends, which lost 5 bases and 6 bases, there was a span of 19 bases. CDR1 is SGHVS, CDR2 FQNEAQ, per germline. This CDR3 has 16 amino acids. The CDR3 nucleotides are TGTGCCAGCAGCAGCTACTCCAGGGGAGATTATGAAAAACTGTTTTTT. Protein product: CASSSYSRGDYEKLFF.